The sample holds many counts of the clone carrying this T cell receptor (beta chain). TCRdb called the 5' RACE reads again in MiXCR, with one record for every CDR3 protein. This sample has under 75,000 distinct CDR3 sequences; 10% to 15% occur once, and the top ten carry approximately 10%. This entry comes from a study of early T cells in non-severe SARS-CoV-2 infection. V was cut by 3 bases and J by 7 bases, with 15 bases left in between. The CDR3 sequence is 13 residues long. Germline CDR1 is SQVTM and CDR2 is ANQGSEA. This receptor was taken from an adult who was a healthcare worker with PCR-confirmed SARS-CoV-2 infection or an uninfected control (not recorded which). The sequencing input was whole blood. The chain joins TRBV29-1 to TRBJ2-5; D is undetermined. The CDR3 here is CSVDARPAGTQYF. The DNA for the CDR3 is TGCAGCGTTGATGCCAGGCCGGCAGGGACCCAGTACTTC.